This passage covers 30 T cell receptor beta chains from one sample sequenced in a study of CD8+CD57+ T cells in acquired aplastic anemia listed by TCRdb under 2018. Flow cytometry had shown CD8+CD57+ cell expansion in the patients selected for sequencing. This sample was sequenced with an Illumina HiSeq 2000. Profiling of TCR beta VDJ combinations and CDR3 sequences used genomic DNA as the template. In-frame beta chains were kept once TCRdb had trimmed the public reads at Q25 with fastp and called clones with MiXCR. Identical CDR3 proteins give one entry, which carries the most common genes and DNA. This sample gives a few hundred thousand distinct CDR3 sequences in total; under 65% of them show up just once. Around 1.2% of the sample is in the top ten clones. The sample consisted of sorted CD4+, CD8+, or CD8+CD57+ T cells (not recorded which) from PBMCs. The origin of the receptors is a human donor with aplastic anemia.

There are many counts of this clonotype. The chain couples TRBV5-5 to TRBJ2-1; 9 bases fit TRBD2. Trimming took 5 bases from V and 2 from J; bases not matched to a gene: 5. The CDR3 covers 15 residues. Germline values: CDR1 SGHKS, CDR2 YYEKEE (reference sequence). CDR3 loop: CASRLAGETYNEQFF. DNA for the CDR3: TGTGCCAGCAGGTTAGCGGGAGAGACCTACAATGAGCAGTTCTTC.

This clonotype was seen at least ten times. J is TRBJ2-5 and V is TRBV7-9; D may match TRBD1 or TRBD2 (5 bases each). The CDR3 runs to 13 residues. In germline, CDR1 is SEHNR, CDR2 FQNEAQ (reference sequence). Trimming left V 5 bases short and J 1 base short, with 8 bases between. Here the CDR3 reads CASSLGTQETQYF. CDR3 DNA sequence: TGTGCCAGCAGCCTCGGGACCCAAGAGACCCAGTACTTC.

In this sample, this clonotype turned up many times. The chain uses TRBV18 and TRBJ2-5, with TRBD2 identical over 8 bases. CDR3 length: 15 residues. Germline V gives CDR1 KGHSH, CDR2 LQKENI. With 3 bases clipped from V and 5 bases from J, the junction kept 8 bases outside the gene matches. CDR3 coding DNA: TGTGCCAGCTCACCCAGGGCGGGAGGAAGGGAGACCCAGTACTTC. This gives the protein CASSPRAGGRETQYF.

This clonotype was observed once. This sequence joins TRBV6-6 and TRBJ2-5; 8 nucleotides match TRBD2. Unmatched junction bases numbered 9, after V lost 5 bases and J lost 7 bases. This CDR3 has 14 residues. The germline V gene encodes CDR1 MNHNY and CDR2 SVGAGI (reference sequence). The CDR3 region is CASSLTGLGGTQYF. As DNA, the CDR3 is TGTGCCAGCAGTCTGACGGGACTAGGGGGGACCCAGTACTTC.

V gene TRBV7-6 combines with J gene TRBJ2-3; 7 bases line up with TRBD1. CDR1 is SGHVS and CDR2 is FNYEAQ in the germline V gene. The CDR3 is 17 amino acids. With V trimmed by 5 bases and J by 6 bases, 17 bases remained unmatched. The CDR3 sequence: CASSKTGSYPGMDTQYF. In nucleotides, the CDR3 is TGTGCCAGCAGCAAGACAGGGTCCTACCCGGGAATGGATACGCAGTATTTT. Using reference TRBV7-6 and TRBJ2-3 for the parts outside the CDR3, the full variable domain is GAGVSQSPRYKVTKRGQDVALRCDPISGHVSLYWYRQALGQGPEFLTYFNYEAQQDKSGLPNDRFSAERPEGSISTLTIQRTEQRDSAMYRCASSKTGSYPGMDTQYFGPGTRLTVL.

This clonotype appeared many times. The rearrangement uses TRBV3-1 and TRBJ1-2; possible D gene TRBD1, 5 bases. The CDR3 is 15 amino acids. Trimming stripped 0 bases from V and 7 bases from J, with 15 bases between. Germline assignment: CDR1 LGHDT and CDR2 YNNKEL (reference sequence). CDR3 sequence reads: CASSQEGGMGGGYTF. CDR3 nucleotide sequence: TGTGCCAGCAGCCAAGAAGGCGGGATGGGGGGTGGCTACACCTTC.

The CDR3 spells CSVEDLPAGGPDTQYF. The CDR3 nucleotides read TGCAGCGTTGAAGATCTTCCAGCGGGAGGGCCTGATACGCAGTATTTT. V usage is TRBV29-1 and J usage is TRBJ2-3; 10 bases align to TRBD2. Germline loops: CDR1 SQVTM, CDR2 ANQGSEA. Losses at the gene ends were 0 bases for V and 6 bases for J; bases not matched to a gene: 9. The CDR3 loop spans 16 amino acids.

This clonotype was recorded at least ten times. This sequence joins TRBV12-3 or TRBV12-4 and TRBJ1-3, with D perhaps matching TRBD1 (5 bases). The CDR3 runs 15 residues. V was trimmed by 3 bases and J by 3 bases, leaving 12 bases between them. The CDR3, as DNA: TGTGCCAGCAGTTTCTCCGGGGACGGTGGAAACACCATATATTTT. This sequence encodes CASSFSGDGGNTIYF.

This clonotype was found a few times. V usage is TRBV24-1 and J usage is TRBJ2-1; 11 nucleotides align to TRBD2. The CDR3 is 14 amino acids. V gave up 9 bases and J gave up 2 bases; unmatched junction bases: 2. CDR1 KGHDR and CDR2 SFDVKD come from the germline V gene. DNA of the CDR3: TGTGCCACCGGGACTAGCGGCGCCTACAATGAGCAGTTCTTC. This sequence encodes CATGTSGAYNEQFF.

The chain joins TRBV9 to TRBJ2-5; TRBD1 is a possible D gene (7 bases). Germline lookup yields CDR1 SGDLS and CDR2 YYNGEE. Trimming shortened V by 3 bases and J by 5 bases, and 17 bases separated the two germline ends. This CDR3 contains 15 residues. The CDR3 DNA reads TGTGCCAGCAGCGCCCCGCAGGGGGGTAGGGAGACCCAGTACTTC. Amino acids: CASSAPQGGRETQYF.

The J gene is TRBJ2-3, the V gene TRBV20-1, with a weak D call TRBD2 (6 bases). The CDR3 sequence is 17 residues long. Germline CDR1 DFQATT, CDR2 SNEGSKA (reference sequence). V was pared by 5 bases and J by 1 base, with 22 bases between. This chain's CDR3 is CSADPLSGRDGTDTQYF. CDR3 in DNA: TGCAGTGCTGATCCCCTTTCGGGGCGGGACGGCACAGATACGCAGTATTTT.

Ten or more counts support this clonotype. V is TRBV7-9 and J is TRBJ2-1; the match to TRBD2 covers 8 bases. Germline trimming cut 6 bases from V and 9 bases from J; bases unmatched to any gene: 4. The CDR3 is 12 residues long. The germline V gene encodes CDR1 SEHNR and CDR2 FQNEAQ (reference sequence). CDR3 DNA: TGTGCCAGCAGTTATCTAGCGGGTGAGCAGTTCTTC. Protein: CASSYLAGEQFF. Variable domain in full (rest from reference TRBV7-9 and TRBJ2-1): DTGVSQNPRHKITKRGQNVTFRCDPISEHNRLYWYRQTLGQGPEFLTYFQNEAQLEKSRLLSDRFSAERPKGSFSTLEIQRTEQGDSAMYLCASSYLAGEQFFGPGTRLTVL.

The chain links TRBV7-3 to TRBJ1-3; no clear D. Germline lookup yields CDR1 SGHTA and CDR2 FQGTGA. With 1 base removed from V and 0 bases from J, the gap between germline ends came to 25 bases. This CDR3 is built from 21 residues. The CDR3 region has the DNA TGTGCCAGCAGCTTAAATGCTCATTGTGCGGCGTTGACGATCTCTGGAAACACCATATATTTT. This sequence encodes CASSLNAHCAALTISGNTIYF.

This clonotype was observed many times. The chain links TRBV29-1 to TRBJ1-2, with unresolved D. V was cut by 4 bases and J by 4 bases, with 19 bases left in between. CDR1 is SQVTM and CDR2 is ANQGSEA in the germline V gene. The CDR3 totals 15 residues. Here the CDR3 DNA reads TGCAGCGTTGGCGGAGGTAAAATGAGGGTCTATGGCTACACCTTC. It codes for CSVGGGKMRVYGYTF.

In its sample, this clonotype was seen many times. V gene TRBV7-8 combines with J gene TRBJ1-2; D remains unclear. Germline V CDR1 and CDR2: SGHVS, FQNEAQ. This CDR3 is 13 amino acids long. Trimming stripped 2 bases from V and 6 bases from J, with 10 bases between. CDR3 in amino acids: CASSLIIQNGYTF. The CDR3 DNA follows: TGTGCCAGCAGCTTAATTATACAGAATGGCTACACCTTC.

This clonotype is a singleton in its sample. The V gene is TRBV6-1, the J gene TRBJ2-7; D might be TRBD2 (6 bases). Germline CDR1 and CDR2: MNHNS and SASEGT. Trimming removed 6 bases from V and 3 bases from J, with 18 bases in between. The CDR3 is 15 residues long. CDR3 residues: CASSQTEGGSYEQYF. For the CDR3, the DNA is TGTGCCAGCAGCCAAACGGAGGGAGGCAGCTACGAGCAGTACTTC.

The genes are TRBV18 and TRBJ1-2; D unresolved. V was trimmed by 10 bases and J by 3 bases, leaving 18 bases between them. Germline V CDR1 and CDR2: KGHSH, LQKENI. The CDR3 extends over 14 amino acids. DNA of the CDR3: TGTGCCACCACACCAGAGGCCCAAGACTATGGCTACACCTTC. It translates to CATTPEAQDYGYTF.

The CDR3 DNA is TGTGCCAGCAGTGAGTCAGCGGGAGGGCGGGATACGCAGTATTTT. Encoded protein: CASSESAGGRDTQYF. The chain carries TRBV7-3 and TRBJ2-3, with 10 bases that match TRBD2. This CDR3 spans 15 amino acids. CDR1 SGHTA and CDR2 FQGTGA come from the germline V gene. The V gene end was trimmed by 6 bases and the J gene end by 6 bases; junction bases not matched to a gene: 9.

This chain connects TRBV9 to TRBJ2-2, with 8 bases identical to TRBD2. The CDR3 is 15 residues long. Germline V lookup: CDR1 SGDLS, CDR2 YYNGEE. V shed 4 bases, J shed 3 bases, and the junction held 5 bases outside the gene matches. In DNA, the CDR3 is TGTGCCAGCAGCCGGGGGGGCTGGGACACCGGGGAGCTGTTTTTT. It is translated as CASSRGGWDTGELFF.

The CDR3 is CASSPLESGGRYEQYF. CDR3 nucleotides: TGTGCCAGCAGCCCCCTTGAGAGCGGGGGGCGGTACGAGCAGTACTTC. The chain employs TRBV9 and TRBJ2-7; 9 bases match TRBD2. CDR3 size: 16 residues. Germline trimming cut 4 bases from V and 4 bases from J; bases unmatched to any gene: 12. The germline V gene has CDR1 SGDLS and CDR2 YYNGEE.

The rearrangement uses TRBV5-1 and TRBJ1-3; D not certain. This CDR3 spans 14 amino acids. Germline CDR1 and CDR2: SGHRS and YFSETQ. The V and J ends lost 0 bases and 0 bases respectively, with 4 bases between them. CDR3 nucleotides: TGCGCCAGCAGCTTGGCGGACTCTGGAAACACCATATATTTT. This gives the protein CASSLADSGNTIYF.

The V and J genes are TRBV29-1 and TRBJ2-7; D unclear. This CDR3 is built from 11 residues. The V gene lost 4 bases and the J gene lost 1 base, with 5 bases spanning the gap. Germline CDR1 reads SQVTM; CDR2 reads ANQGSEA. CDR3 sequence reads: CSVGDSYEQYF. The CDR3, as DNA: TGCAGCGTTGGTGATTCCTACGAGCAGTACTTC.

This clonotype was picked up a small number of times. The genes are TRBV7-8 and TRBJ1-1; 7 positions match TRBD1. This CDR3 has 14 residues. J lost 9 bases, V lost 4 bases, and 11 bases had no gene match. Looked up from germline, CDR1 is SGHVS and CDR2 is FQNEAQ. The chain's CDR3 is CASSSPLTGQKAFF. DNA for the CDR3: TGTGCCAGCAGCTCACCTTTGACGGGACAGAAAGCTTTCTTT.

The chain carries TRBV2 and TRBJ1-6; 7 bases match TRBD1. This CDR3 spans 16 amino acids. V lost 0 bases and J lost 6; bases outside the gene matches: 5. The germline gives CDR1 SNHLY, CDR2 FYNNEI. The CDR3 region has the DNA TGTGCCAGCAGTGAAGCTAGAGGGACAGCTAATTCACCCCTCCACTTT. It specifies CASSEARGTANSPLHF. Filled out from reference TRBV2 and TRBJ1-6, the complete variable domain reads EPEVTQTPSHQVTQMGQEVILRCVPISNHLYFYWYRQILGQKVEFLVSFYNNEISEKSEIFDDQFSVERPDGSNFTLKIRSTKLEDSAMYFCASSEARGTANSPLHFGNGTRLTVT.

This clonotype has only a few counts. The V gene is TRBV5-5, the J gene TRBJ1-1; no clear D. Germline CDR1 reads SGHKS; CDR2 reads YYEKEE (reference sequence). The CDR3 has 12 residues. The ends were cut back, 1 base at V and 6 bases at J, with 7 bases in the middle. CDR3 nucleotides: TGTGCCAGCAGCTTGTCTTGGGCTGAAGCTTTCTTT. Its translation is CASSLSWAEAFF.

The chain is built from TRBV5-6 and TRBJ2-7; no clear D gene. This CDR3 has 14 residues. Germline CDR1 is SGHDT and CDR2 is YYEEEE. V lost 2 bases to trimming and J lost 4 bases, with 13 bases between them. CDR3 sequence reads: CASSFRTADYEQYF. The CDR3 DNA is TGTGCCAGCAGCTTTAGGACCGCAGATTACGAGCAGTACTTC.

This clonotype was counted once. In DNA form, the CDR3 reads TGTGCCAGCAGCTTAAGAGGGGGGGCAGTCTACGAGCAGTACTTC. Translating it yields CASSLRGGAVYEQYF. V gene TRBV7-2 combines with J gene TRBJ2-7; a weak D match, TRBD2 (7 bases). V shed 2 bases and J shed 3 bases, with 14 bases lying between them. Per germline, CDR1 SGHTA and CDR2 FQGNSA. The CDR3 runs 15 residues. Using reference TRBV7-2 and TRBJ2-7 for the parts outside the CDR3, the full variable domain is GAGVSQSPSNKVTEKGKDVELRCDPISGHTALYWYRQSLGQGLEFLIYFQGNSAPDKSGLPSDRFSAERTGGSVSTLTIQRTQQEDSAVYLCASSLRGGAVYEQYFGPGTRLTVT.

Note on this clonotype: An end of the junction does not agree with germline; a read error may underlie this. This sequence joins TRBV19 and TRBJ2-1, with D uncertain. The germline V gene encodes CDR1 LNHDA and CDR2 SQIVND (reference sequence). CDR3 size: 12 residues. CDR3 coding DNA: TGTGCCAGTAGTATAGCAGCAACTGAGCAGCTCTTC. Protein: CASSIAATEQLF.

This clonotype was recorded many times. The rearrangement links TRBV19 to TRBJ1-1, with D possibly TRBD1 on 6 matching bases. The germline V gene has CDR1 LNHDA and CDR2 SQIVND (reference sequence). Trimming stripped 2 bases from V and 4 bases from J, with 14 bases between. This CDR3 region has 15 residues. CDR3 sequence (DNA): TGTGCCAGTAGTATAAGCGCAGGGGCACGCACTGAAGCTTTCTTT. It specifies CASSISAGARTEAFF.

The chain couples TRBV12-3 or TRBV12-4 to TRBJ1-6; no clear D gene. This CDR3 has 15 residues. The V and J ends lost 5 bases and 5 bases respectively, with 13 bases between them. This chain's CDR3 is CASSEAGANNSPLHF. Here the CDR3 DNA reads TGTGCCAGCAGTGAAGCTGGCGCCAATAATTCACCCCTCCACTTT.